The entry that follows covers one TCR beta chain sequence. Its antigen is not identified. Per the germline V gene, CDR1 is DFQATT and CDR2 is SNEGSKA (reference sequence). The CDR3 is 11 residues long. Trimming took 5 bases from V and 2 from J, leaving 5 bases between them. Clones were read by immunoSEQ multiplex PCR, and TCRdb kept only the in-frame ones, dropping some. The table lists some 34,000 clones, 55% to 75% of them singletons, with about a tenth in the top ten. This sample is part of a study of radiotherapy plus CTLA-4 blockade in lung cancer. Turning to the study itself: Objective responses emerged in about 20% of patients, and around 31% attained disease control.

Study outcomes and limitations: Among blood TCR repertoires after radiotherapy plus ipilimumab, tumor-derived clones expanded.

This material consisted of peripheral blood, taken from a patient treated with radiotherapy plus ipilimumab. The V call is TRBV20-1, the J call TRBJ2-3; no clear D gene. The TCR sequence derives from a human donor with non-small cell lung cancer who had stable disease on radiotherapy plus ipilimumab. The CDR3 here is CSAYYTDTQYF. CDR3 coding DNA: TGCAGTGCTTACTACACAGATACGCAGTATTTT.